Listed here are 9 T cell receptor beta chains from one sample, sequenced in a study of blood T cell repertoires in COVID-19. Using immunoSEQ multiplex PCR, the repertoire was profiled, and TCRdb retains in-frame clones only, with some absent. The sample yields about 100,000 clones, almost 90% seen once. What was sequenced was peripheral blood. These receptors came from a human donor in a cohort sampled during active COVID-19.

This clone was observed a handful of times. J is TRBJ2-1 and V is TRBV7-8, with TRBD2 identical over 13 bases. The CDR3 is 16 residues long. Germline lookup yields CDR1 SGHVS and CDR2 FQNEAQ. The V gene end was trimmed by 5 bases and the J gene end by 8 bases; junction bases not matched to a gene: 9. Here the CDR3 reads CASSQRTSGSGYEQFF. In nucleotides, the CDR3 is TGTGCCAGCAGCCAAAGGACTAGCGGGAGTGGCTATGAGCAGTTCTTC.

About this clone: Its ends do not fully match the called genes, so a read error is possible. The V call is TRBV6-1, the J call TRBJ2-1, with 10 bases that match TRBD2. The germline V gene has CDR1 MNHNS and CDR2 SASEGT. The CDR3 runs 15 residues. The CDR3 sequence: CASTERLAGYNEQFF. Written as DNA, the CDR3 is TGTGCCAGCACTGAACGACTAGCGGGCTACAATGAGCAGTTCTTC.

The J gene is TRBJ2-5, the V gene TRBV3-1 (or the pseudogene TRBV3-2); D not resolved. V lost 0 bases to trimming and J lost 1 base, with 9 bases between them. CDR1 is LGHDT and CDR2 is YNNKEL in the germline V gene (reference sequence). The CDR3 length is 15 residues. The CDR3 loop is CASSQDWAVQETQYF. DNA of the CDR3: TGTGCCAGCAGCCAAGATTGGGCAGTCCAAGAGACCCAGTACTTC.

The gene calls are TRBV21-1 and TRBJ2-6; the table's D gene call, TRBD1, was not cross checked with the DNA. TRBV21-1 is marked as a pseudogene. The CDR3 length is 21 residues. The CDR3 region is CASSKEFYGSGRCSGANVLTF. DNA for the CDR3: TGTGCCAGCAGCAAAGAATTCTACGGGTCAGGGCGATGTTCTGGGGCCAACGTCCTGACTTTC.

The chain uses TRBV5-4 and TRBJ2-1, with D unclear. The V gene lost 7 bases and the J gene lost 6 bases, with 17 bases spanning the gap. The CDR3 extends over 14 amino acids. The germline V gene encodes CDR1 SGHNT and CDR2 YYREEE (reference sequence). CDR3 nucleotide sequence: TGTGCCAGCTCCCAGCGAAATGGGTTCAATGAGCAGTTCTTC. As protein: CASSQRNGFNEQFF.

The V gene is TRBV6-2 or TRBV6-3, the J gene TRBJ2-3; 10 nucleotides line up with TRBD1. The trim removed 4 bases at V and 4 bases at J, leaving 5 bases unmatched. The CDR3 is made up of 15 amino acids. The germline V gene has CDR1 MNHEY and CDR2 SVGEGT. CDR3 amino acids: CASSSGTGDADTQYF. The CDR3 coding sequence is TGTGCCAGCAGTTCCGGGACAGGGGACGCAGATACGCAGTATTTT.

A single count supports this clone. The rearrangement joins TRBV24-1 to TRBJ2-7; D is uncertain. Per germline, CDR1 KGHDR and CDR2 SFDVKD. This CDR3 is 13 amino acids long. V was pared by 0 bases and J by 5 bases, with 7 bases between. The CDR3 sequence is CATSDLYQDEQYF. The DNA of the CDR3 is TGTGCCACCAGTGATTTGTATCAGGACGAGCAGTACTTC.

This clone has just one count. The gene calls are TRBV19 and TRBJ1-2; D not resolved. CDR1 is LNHDA, CDR2 SQIVND, per germline (reference sequence). The ends were cut back, 1 base at V and 3 bases at J, with 12 bases in the middle. CDR3 size: 15 residues. CDR3 protein: CASSIGSSSHYGYTF. CDR3 sequence (DNA): TGTGCCAGTAGTATAGGTTCCTCTTCTCACTATGGCTACACCTTC.

This clone was recorded a few times. Here the CDR3 omits its conserved ending phenylalanine or tryptophan, so a read error is the likely source. No DNA is shown, since the ends of the CDR3 on it are uncertain; the CDR3 is the one TCRdb lists. This chain uses TRBV4-1 with TRBJ2-7; no check of the table's D call, TRBD2, against the DNA was made. Including both end residues, the CDR3 is 13 amino acids long. Germline V lookup: CDR1 MGHRA, CDR2 YSYEKL. The CDR3 loop is CASSQGVAGRIIL.